Shown below are 9 T cell receptor beta chains from a single sample sequenced in a study of control samples from healthy donors and cancer patients. Assay used: immunoSEQ multiplex PCR; TCRdb lists only in-frame clones, some missing. The table records approximately 52,000 clones, roughly 87% of them present only once. The specimen was PBMCs. These TCRs come from a man aged 55 to 70 with head and neck cancer.

The gene calls are TRBV7-2 and TRBJ2-3; 11 nucleotides match TRBD1. Germline-derived CDR1 and CDR2 are SGHTA and FQGNSA. The CDR3 consists of 16 residues. Losses at the gene ends were 5 bases for V and 2 bases for J; bases not matched to a gene: 6. The CDR3 is CASSRGQGASTDTQYF. The CDR3 coding sequence is TGTGCCAGCAGCCGTGGACAGGGGGCTTCCACAGATACGCAGTATTTT.

This clone was seen a single time. This chain links TRBV9 with TRBJ1-1; maybe TRBD1 (6 bases). V was shortened by 3 bases and J by 5 bases, with 11 bases between the two germline ends. The germline CDR1 and CDR2 sequences are SGDLS and YYNGEE. The CDR3 has 13 residues. The chain's CDR3 is CASSASGETEAFF. CDR3 nucleotide sequence: TGTGCCAGCAGCGCCTCAGGGGAGACTGAAGCTTTCTTT.

The count of this clone is one. CDR3 protein: CSVGGRDSNQPQHF. For the CDR3, the DNA is TGCAGCGTTGGGGGGAGAGATAGCAATCAGCCCCAGCATTTT. The chain links TRBV29-1 to TRBJ1-5, with D perhaps TRBD1 (5 bases). CDR1 and CDR2 (germline): SQVTM, ANQGSEA. Between the trimmed V and J ends, which lost 4 bases and 0 bases, there was a span of 10 bases. The CDR3 covers 14 residues.

This chain joins TRBV27 and TRBJ1-5, with 8 nucleotides matching TRBD1. Germline CDR1 and CDR2: MNHEY and SMNVEV (reference sequence). Trimming removed 4 bases from V and 5 bases from J; junction bases left unmatched: 4. The CDR3 contains 14 residues. CDR3: CASSSGQGDQPQHF. Here the CDR3 DNA reads TGTGCCAGCAGTTCCGGACAGGGCGATCAGCCCCAGCATTTT.

The chain couples TRBV4-1 to TRBJ1-1, with 9 bases fitting TRBD1. The CDR3 is 16 amino acids. V lost 1 base to trimming and J lost 0 bases; unmatched junction nucleotides: 3. The germline CDR1 and CDR2 sequences are MGHRA and YSYEKL. This CDR3 is CASSQGGQGLNTEAFF. CDR3 in DNA: TGCGCCAGCAGCCAAGGGGGACAGGGCCTGAACACTGAAGCTTTCTTT.

This clone was found once. The chain links TRBV30 to TRBJ2-7; 11 bases align to TRBD1. With V trimmed by 4 bases and J by 6 bases, 14 bases remained unmatched. CDR1 is GTSNPN and CDR2 is SVGIG in the germline V gene (reference sequence). The CDR3 is 16 residues long. The CDR3 sequence: CAWTTLRPGQGGEQYF. The DNA of the CDR3 is TGTGCCTGGACTACCCTAAGACCGGGACAGGGGGGCGAGCAGTACTTC.

This chain links TRBV20-1 with TRBJ1-4; D is undetermined. This CDR3 spans 13 amino acids. In germline, CDR1 is DFQATT, CDR2 SNEGSKA (reference sequence). Trimming shortened V by 3 bases and J by 3 bases, and 8 bases separated the two germline ends. CDR3 amino acids: CSASPQSNEKLFF. As DNA, the CDR3 is TGCAGTGCTAGTCCTCAGTCTAATGAAAAACTGTTTTTT.

The chain is built from TRBV29-1 and TRBJ2-7; D is possibly TRBD1 (7 bases). CDR3 length: 13 amino acids. Germline values: CDR1 SQVTM, CDR2 ANQGSEA. V lost 7 bases and J 3 bases, leaving 16 bases between the germline ends. The DNA for the CDR3 is TGCAGCGCGGAGGGACAGAAAGGCTACGAGCAGTACTTC. This gives the protein CSAEGQKGYEQYF.

The rearrangement links TRBV10-3 to TRBJ2-3; TRBD1 agrees at 8 bases. CDR1 ENHRY and CDR2 SYGVKD come from the germline V gene. Unmatched junction bases numbered 10, after V lost 11 bases and J lost 3 bases. The CDR3 is 14 residues long. CDR3 protein: CASQGDRGTDTQYF. The CDR3, as DNA: TGTGCCTCCCAGGGTGACAGGGGAACAGATACGCAGTATTTT.